The 5 T cell receptor beta chains below were found in one sample sequenced in a study of OX40 agonist ivuxolimab in advanced cancers. Sequencing used immunoSEQ multiplex PCR; TCRdb keeps in-frame clones, though not all of them. The data contain 150,000 to 190,000 clones, approximately 94% of them seen just once; the ten biggest clones take up about 0.3%. Sequencing was performed on CD4+ or CD8+ T cells sorted from blood, taken in a trial of the OX40 agonist ivuxolimab. The receptors were gathered from an adult with an advanced solid tumor such as melanoma, head and neck, liver or kidney cancer.

The chain employs TRBV27 and TRBJ2-4; 9 bases are a match to TRBD2. Per the germline V gene, CDR1 is MNHEY and CDR2 is SMNVEV (reference sequence). The CDR3 contains 18 residues. The V gene end was trimmed by 2 bases and the J gene end by 1 base; junction bases not matched to a gene: 9. CDR3 in DNA: TGTGCCAGCAGTTTAAAATTTGTAGCGGGGGTGGCCAAAAACATTCAGTACTTC. As protein: CASSLKFVAGVAKNIQYF.

The chain links TRBV6-4 to TRBJ2-3; 10 bases align to TRBD2. J lost 2 bases, V lost 7 bases, and 6 bases had no gene match. Looked up from germline, CDR1 is MRHNA and CDR2 is SNTAGT. The CDR3 runs to 15 residues. CDR3 DNA sequence: TGTGCCAGCACTTTGCTAGCGGGGGACACAGATACGCAGTATTTT. This codes for CASTLLAGDTDTQYF.

J is TRBJ1-5 and V is TRBV4-1, with 7 bases fitting TRBD1. Looked up from germline, CDR1 is MGHRA and CDR2 is YSYEKL. The V segment lost 0 bases and the J segment 3 bases; nucleotides outside the gene matches: 2. The CDR3 extends over 15 amino acids. CDR3 in amino acids: CASSQEGQINQPQHF. The CDR3 DNA reads as TGCGCCAGCAGCCAAGAGGGACAGATCAATCAGCCCCAGCATTTT.

The V call is TRBV27, the J call TRBJ1-2; no firm D call. The germline V gene encodes CDR1 MNHEY and CDR2 SMNVEV (reference sequence). V lost 8 bases and J lost 6, with 16 bases in between. CDR3 length: 13 amino acids. The chain's CDR3 is CASGRGVGNGYTF. CDR3 DNA: TGTGCCAGCGGTCGCGGGGTAGGCAATGGCTACACCTTC.

The CDR3: CASSEGLGLAGGYEQFF. The CDR3 DNA is TGTGCCAGCAGCGAGGGATTGGGACTAGCGGGAGGGTATGAGCAGTTCTTC. V is TRBV9 and J is TRBJ2-1; TRBD2 aligns across 16 bases. The junction had 8 bases not matched to a gene; V was cut back by 3 bases and J by 8 bases. Germline V lookup: CDR1 SGDLS, CDR2 YYNGEE. The length of the CDR3 is 17 residues.